Shown below are 8 T cell receptor beta chains from a single sample sequenced in a study of shared clonotypes between healthy human individuals. Profiling relied on immunoSEQ multiplex PCR, and the TCRdb table lists in-frame clones only, not all of them. The top ten hold about 12% of the sample, which has 450,000 to 650,000 clones, roughly four fifths seen once. The sequencing sample was made of PBMCs. Every receptor here comes from a middle-aged woman in good health. Some clones in this sample may be carry-over from other donors' samples.

With respect to this clone: Different DNA sequences within this sample yield the same CDR3. This rearrangement joins TRBV28 to TRBJ1-5; D unresolved. The CDR3 is 12 residues long. V lost 5 bases, J lost 4 bases, and 6 bases lay in between. Germline CDR1 and CDR2: MDHEN and SYDVKM. The CDR3 DNA reads as TGTGCCAGCAGTCTGATTAATCAGCCCCAGCATTTT. The encoded protein is CASSLINQPQHF.

The genes are TRBV7-3 and TRBJ1-1; 9 positions agree with TRBD1. This CDR3 has 14 residues. The trim removed 4 bases at V and 4 bases at J, leaving 4 bases unmatched. The germline V gene encodes CDR1 SGHTA and CDR2 FQGTGA. The CDR3 nucleotides read TGTGCCAGCAGCTCAGACAGGGGGGTCACTGAAGCTTTCTTT. Its translation: CASSSDRGVTEAFF.

As for this clone: A much larger clone is a single base away; this may be a read error. This same CDR3 is encoded by further DNA sequences in the sample. The gene calls are TRBV28 and TRBJ2-5; 9 bases match TRBD2. CDR3 length equals 18 residues. Germline assignment: CDR1 MDHEN and CDR2 SYDVKM. The J segment lost 1 base and the V segment lost 6 bases, leaving 15 bases of the junction unmatched. The CDR3 protein is CASSPGLAGASAQETQYF. CDR3 nucleotides: TGTGCCAGCAGCCCGGGACTAGCTGGAGCTTCAGCCCAAGAGACCCAGTACTTC. Together with reference TRBV28 and TRBJ2-5, the CDR3 gives the full variable domain: DVKVTQSSRYLVKRTGEKVFLECVQDMDHENMFWYRQDPGLGLRLIYFSYDVKMKEKGDIPEGYSVSREKKERFSLILESASTNQTSMYLCASSPGLAGASAQETQYFGPGTRLLVL.

This rearrangement joins TRBV7-7 to TRBJ2-1, with 8 bases identical to TRBD2. Germline V gene sequence: CDR1 SSHAT, CDR2 FNYEAQ (reference sequence). The CDR3 contains 16 residues. The CDR3 DNA is TGTGCTAGCTCTCCCCGTCCGGGACTAGAGGCCAATGAGCAGTTCTTC. It is translated as CASSPRPGLEANEQFF.

The chain joins TRBV28 to TRBJ1-4; D is unresolved. This CDR3 has 12 residues. Germline V gene data show CDR1 as MDHEN and CDR2 as SYDVKM. With 6 bases removed from V and 8 bases from J, the gap between germline ends came to 10 bases. CDR3 region: CASRDLGEKLFF. As DNA, the CDR3 is TGTGCCAGCAGGGACCTTGGAGAAAAACTGTTTTTT.

The J gene is TRBJ2-1, the V gene TRBV29-1, with D tentatively TRBD1 (5 bases). With 7 bases removed from V and 4 bases from J, the gap between germline ends came to 20 bases. The germline V gene encodes CDR1 SQVTM and CDR2 ANQGSEA. The CDR3 is 15 residues long. The DNA for the CDR3 is TGCAGCGGGCTCCTACAGGCCCGCACTTACAATGAGCAGTTCTTC. Translation: CSGLLQARTYNEQFF.

The chain joins TRBV2 to TRBJ1-1; D remains unclear. Germline-derived CDR1 and CDR2 are SNHLY and FYNNEI. V lost 7 bases to trimming and J lost 1 base, with 13 bases between them. The CDR3 is 14 residues long. The CDR3 loop is CASNTAGRNTEAFF. CDR3 bases: TGTGCCAGCAATACCGCGGGCAGGAACACTGAAGCTTTCTTT.

The V and J genes are TRBV5-4 and TRBJ1-1, with 9 bases aligning to TRBD1. Germline lookup yields CDR1 SGHNT and CDR2 YYREEE (reference sequence). Losses at the gene ends were 4 bases for V and 0 bases for J; bases not matched to a gene: 1. The CDR3 has 14 amino acids. CDR3 region: CASSGTGLNTEAFF. CDR3 DNA sequence: TGTGCCAGCAGCGGGACAGGGCTGAACACTGAAGCTTTCTTT.